This T cell receptor (beta chain) was recovered during a study of regulatory T cells in long-lasting Graves disease. Time point denoted: persistent/refractory GD, antithyroid drugs over 5 years with positive TRAb. The TCR library was made from RNA extracted from PBMCs. Blood from the periphery, around 9 milliliters in all, was drawn into EDTA tubes. Building the TCR beta libraries relied on iRepertoire HTBI primers, and CDR3 regions underwent Arm-PCR. TCRdb called the multiplex PCR reads again in MiXCR, with one record for every CDR3 protein. The sample holds roughly 360,000 distinct CDR3 sequences, about 23% seen once. Germline-derived CDR1 and CDR2 are SGHTA and FQGNSA. Trimming at V came to 5 bases and at J to 0 bases, leaving 4 bases not matched to a gene. The CDR3 spans 17 residues.

This clonotype was sampled from a woman aged 40 to 50 with Graves disease. The chain recombines TRBV7-2 with TRBJ2-2; 12 bases are shared with TRBD2. This sample comprised peripheral blood mononuclear cells (PBMCs), obtained when the disease was refractory, from a patient treated with antithyroid drugs. The CDR3 region is CASSRGLAGSNTGELFF. The CDR3 region has the DNA TGTGCCAGCAGCCGGGGACTAGCGGGTTCGAACACCGGGGAGCTGTTTTTT.